One and the same sample provided the 30 T cell receptor beta chains below, sequenced in a study of cytomegalovirus exposure and HLA in healthy donors. A multiplex PCR was run with 60 Vbeta primers and 13 Jbeta primers. The protocol was immunoSEQ multiplex PCR, while the TCRdb copy is restricted to in-frame clones and leaves out a portion. The data hold tens of thousands of clones, with approximately 78% observed a single time. Sequencing used PBMCs. Source of these receptors: a middle-aged man in good health and CMV-seronegative.

V and J are TRBV19 and TRBJ2-7; D gene ambiguous. The CDR3 is 14 amino acids. Trimming pared 2 bases from V and 0 bases from J, leaving 8 bases between. Germline V gene sequence: CDR1 LNHDA, CDR2 SQIVND (reference sequence). The CDR3 loop reads CASSITHDSYEQYF. The CDR3 region has the DNA TGTGCCAGTAGTATAACACACGACTCCTACGAGCAGTACTTC.

This chain connects TRBV28 to TRBJ1-1; D is uncertain. The length of the CDR3 is 13 residues. V lost 8 bases and J lost 1, with 11 bases in between. From germline, CDR1 is MDHEN and CDR2 SYDVKM. The CDR3 nucleotides read TGTGCCAGCCTTAGTCCCGGGAACACTGAAGCTTTCTTT. It codes for CASLSPGNTEAFF. Supplemented by reference TRBV28 and TRBJ1-1, the full variable domain reads DVKVTQSSRYLVKRTGEKVFLECVQDMDHENMFWYRQDPGLGLRLIYFSYDVKMKEKGDIPEGYSVSREKKERFSLILESASTNQTSMYLCASLSPGNTEAFFGQGTRLTVV.

The CDR3 coding sequence is TGTGCCAGCAGTACGGGCGGGAGCTCCTACGAGCAGTACTTC. This encodes CASSTGGSSYEQYF. V is TRBV28 and J is TRBJ2-7, with 7 bases matching TRBD2. The germline V gene encodes CDR1 MDHEN and CDR2 SYDVKM. V trimming: 5 bases; J trimming: 0 bases; junction bases outside the gene matches: 4. The CDR3 consists of 14 residues.

The chain employs TRBV5-1 and TRBJ1-5; D remains unclear. The V end was cut by 7 bases, the J end by 5 bases, with 13 bases between. Germline lookup yields CDR1 SGHRS and CDR2 YFSETQ. The CDR3 spans 13 residues. CDR3 residues: CASAVGGDQPQHF. CDR3 sequence (DNA): TGCGCCAGCGCGGTTGGAGGCGATCAGCCCCAGCATTTT.

This clone was picked up a small number of times. The chain combines TRBV29-1 with TRBJ2-2; 7 bases are shared with TRBD2. J lost 7 bases, V lost 2 bases, and 4 bases had no gene match. This CDR3 comprises 13 residues. CDR1 is SQVTM, CDR2 ANQGSEA, per germline. The CDR3 DNA is TGCAGCGTTGAAATAGGCGGGGGCGGGGAGCTGTTTTTT. It codes for CSVEIGGGGELFF.

The chain is built from TRBV7-2 and TRBJ2-7, with 8 positions matching TRBD1. This CDR3 contains 13 residues. CDR1 is SGHTA and CDR2 is FQGNSA in the germline V gene. Germline trimming cut 5 bases from V and 5 bases from J; bases unmatched to any gene: 5. CDR3: CASSRTGYHEQYF. Here the CDR3 DNA reads TGTGCCAGCAGCAGGACAGGGTACCACGAGCAGTACTTC.

This clone was counted only a few times. V is TRBV7-9 and J is TRBJ2-1; tentatively, D is TRBD2 (6 bases). The CDR3 sequence is 15 residues long. Trimming took 1 base from V and 10 from J, leaving 17 bases between them. CDR1 and CDR2 from the germline V gene are SEHNR and FQNEAQ (reference sequence). The CDR3 DNA sequence: TGTGCCAGCAGCTTAGACTTGGGACTTCTCAGAGAGCAGTTCTTC. This gives the protein CASSLDLGLLREQFF.

This chain connects TRBV11-2 to TRBJ1-1, with unresolved D. The CDR3 runs 14 residues. V was trimmed by 5 bases and J by 4 bases, leaving 14 bases between them. Germline CDR1 SGHAT, CDR2 FQNNGV. The CDR3, as DNA: TGTGCCAGCAGCCCAGTGGCGGGTTCCACTGAAGCTTTCTTT. It translates to CASSPVAGSTEAFF.

The chain recombines TRBV19 with TRBJ1-5; TRBD1 matches 11 bases. The CDR3 loop spans 17 amino acids. Trimming removed 5 bases from V and 6 bases from J; junction bases left unmatched: 12. Germline CDR1 is LNHDA and CDR2 is SQIVND (reference sequence). CDR3 coding DNA: TGTGCCAGTAGTTTCCTGACCGGGACAGGGGGGTTTCAGCCCCAGCATTTT. This codes for CASSFLTGTGGFQPQHF.

The chain has TRBV7-9 and TRBJ2-7; tentatively, D is TRBD2 (6 bases). With 1 base removed from V and 9 bases from J, the gap between germline ends came to 16 bases. Germline CDR1 and CDR2: SEHNR and FQNEAQ (reference sequence). This CDR3 is built from 14 residues. The CDR3 protein is CASSLEGDFDGQYF. CDR3 coding DNA: TGTGCCAGCAGCTTAGAAGGGGACTTCGACGGGCAGTACTTC.

This sequence joins TRBV29-1 and TRBJ2-3, with 11 bases identical to TRBD2. The J segment lost 4 bases and the V segment lost 5 bases, leaving 8 bases of the junction unmatched. Germline CDR1 SQVTM, CDR2 ANQGSEA. There are 15 residues in the CDR3. Here the CDR3 DNA reads TGCAGCGTTTTAGCGGGAGGGCCAGGTCCAGATACGCAGTATTTT. Its protein is CSVLAGGPGPDTQYF.

The chain is built from TRBV5-1 and TRBJ1-1; the D is unclear. The length of the CDR3 is 13 residues. V lost 4 bases to trimming and J lost 1 base, with 8 bases between them. In germline, CDR1 is SGHRS, CDR2 YFSETQ. CDR3 sequence reads: CASSKTRNTEAFF. The CDR3 bases are TGCGCCAGCAGCAAAACTAGGAACACTGAAGCTTTCTTT.

Only one count was recorded for this clone. The genes are TRBV6-5 and TRBJ1-2, with 7 bases matching TRBD1. The CDR3 is 12 amino acids. Trimming at V came to 5 bases and at J to 7 bases, leaving 4 bases not matched to a gene. CDR1 and CDR2 (germline): MNHEY, SVGAGI. The CDR3 loop reads CASSPRQGGYTF. CDR3 sequence (DNA): TGTGCCAGCAGTCCTCGACAGGGTGGCTACACCTTC.

The chain links TRBV5-4 to TRBJ2-1, with D perhaps TRBD1 (7 bases). Deletions cut 4 bases from V and 8 bases from J, with 13 bases between. The CDR3 has 13 residues. The V gene's germline CDR1 is SGHNT and CDR2 YYREEE (reference sequence). This CDR3 reads CASSGGGIDEQFF. CDR3 sequence (DNA): TGTGCCAGCAGCGGAGGGGGCATCGATGAGCAGTTCTTC. The variable domain in full, completed from reference TRBV5-4 and TRBJ2-1, reads ETGVTQSPTHLIKTRGQQVTLRCSSQSGHNTVSWYQQALGQGPQFIFQYYREEENGRGNFPPRFSGLQFPNYSSELNVNALELDDSALYLCASSGGGIDEQFFGPGTRLTVL.

The rearrangement uses TRBV4-2 and TRBJ2-7; D call uncertain. The CDR3 runs 14 residues. V was trimmed by 3 bases and J by 0 bases, leaving 9 bases between them. Per the germline V gene, CDR1 is LGHNA and CDR2 is YNFKEQ. The CDR3 region is CASSQNPSSYEQYF. The CDR3 DNA sequence: TGTGCCAGCAGCCAGAACCCGAGCTCCTACGAGCAGTACTTC.

The chain has TRBV9 and TRBJ2-3; 12 bases map to TRBD2. Germline V gene data show CDR1 as SGDLS and CDR2 as YYNGEE. This CDR3 has 19 residues. With V trimmed by 10 bases and J by 0 bases, 18 bases remained unmatched. The CDR3, as DNA: TGTGCCGGCGGCATTCCAGCTAGCGGGAGGGCCAAGAGCACAGATACGCAGTATTTT. This sequence encodes CAGGIPASGRAKSTDTQYF.

This chain links TRBV19 with TRBJ2-2; 8 nucleotides agree with TRBD1. CDR1 is LNHDA, CDR2 SQIVND, per germline (reference sequence). Trimming cost V 7 bases and J 5 bases; bases outside gene matches: 9. The CDR3 contains 15 residues. The chain's CDR3 is CASISRTGYTGELFF. In DNA, the CDR3 is TGTGCCAGTATCTCGAGGACAGGGTATACCGGGGAGCTGTTTTTT.

The chain links TRBV18 to TRBJ2-5, with D possibly being TRBD1 (5 bases). The CDR3 extends over 14 amino acids. CDR1 and CDR2 from the germline V gene are KGHSH and LQKENI. V lost 3 bases to trimming and J lost 4 bases, with 12 bases between them. The CDR3 DNA sequence: TGTGCCAGCTCACCGGACAACGAACGAGAGACCCAGTACTTC. It yields the protein CASSPDNERETQYF.

The chain employs TRBV29-1 and TRBJ1-1; 8 bases align to TRBD1. With 4 bases clipped from V and 6 bases from J, the junction kept 16 bases outside the gene matches. The CDR3 runs 16 residues. Germline V gene sequence: CDR1 SQVTM, CDR2 ANQGSEA. The CDR3 loop reads CSVATGTGGFVAEAFF. In DNA form, the CDR3 reads TGCAGCGTTGCGACCGGGACAGGCGGTTTTGTCGCTGAAGCTTTCTTT.

This clone was recorded a few times. The rearrangement joins TRBV7-9 to TRBJ2-5, with 8 bases matching TRBD2. This CDR3 is 15 amino acids long. Germline CDR1 and CDR2: SEHNR and FQNEAQ (reference sequence). V lost 5 bases to trimming and J lost 5 bases; unmatched junction nucleotides: 10. The CDR3 nucleotides read TGTGCCAGCAGCAAAAAGCGGGAGCCTTTGGAGACCCAGTACTTC. Translated: CASSKKREPLETQYF.

This clone was observed a few times. CDR3 coding DNA: TGTGCCACCGGAGACAGAGATTCCTATGGCTACACCTTC. Its translation is CATGDRDSYGYTF. The genes are TRBV10-3 and TRBJ1-2, with a possible D match to TRBD1 (5 bases). With 10 bases removed from V and 4 bases from J, the gap between germline ends came to 16 bases. Germline V gene sequence: CDR1 ENHRY, CDR2 SYGVKD. The length of the CDR3 is 13 residues.

The chain carries TRBV2 and TRBJ2-1; 10 bases agree with TRBD2. J was trimmed by 7 bases and V by 6 bases; bases with no gene match: 12. CDR3 length equals 16 residues. The germline gives CDR1 SNHLY, CDR2 FYNNEI. CDR3 in amino acids: CASSPHLAGAGNEQFF. The DNA for the CDR3 is TGTGCCAGCAGCCCTCATCTAGCGGGAGCGGGAAATGAGCAGTTCTTC.

CDR3 bases: TGTGCCAGCTCACCGCCGGGACTAGCGGGAGCCATAGGGCAGTATTTT. Its translation is CASSPPGLAGAIGQYF. The chain has TRBV18 and TRBJ2-3, with 14 bases fitting TRBD2. Germline V gives CDR1 KGHSH, CDR2 LQKENI. V was pared by 3 bases and J by 11 bases, with 10 bases of the junction left unmatched. The CDR3 length is 16 residues.

This chain links TRBV5-1 with TRBJ2-7; 7 nucleotides align to TRBD2. This CDR3 has 13 residues. V lost 1 base to trimming and J lost 4 bases; unmatched junction nucleotides: 2. Per germline, CDR1 SGHRS and CDR2 YFSETQ. The CDR3 region is CASSLRGEYEQYF. The DNA for the CDR3 is TGCGCCAGCAGCTTGCGGGGGGAATACGAGCAGTACTTC.

This chain uses TRBV2 with TRBJ1-2; unclear D gene. The CDR3 length is 13 residues. The V gene's germline CDR1 is SNHLY and CDR2 FYNNEI. V lost 6 bases and J 5 bases, leaving 13 bases between the germline ends. The CDR3 region is CASRPGDGYGYTF. The CDR3 DNA reads as TGTGCCAGCAGGCCCGGGGATGGGTATGGCTACACCTTC.

The CDR3 here is CASSLFLGGREDTQYF. DNA of the CDR3: TGTGCCAGCAGTTTATTTTTGGGCGGGAGGGAGGATACGCAGTATTTT. The chain uses TRBV27 and TRBJ2-3, with 9 bases that match TRBD2. V trimming: 1 base; J trimming: 6 bases; junction bases outside the gene matches: 8. Germline CDR1 MNHEY, CDR2 SMNVEV (reference sequence). There are 16 residues in the CDR3.

V is TRBV28 and J is TRBJ2-7; TRBD1 aligns across 8 bases. Trimming removed 7 bases from V and 1 base from J; junction bases left unmatched: 9. Germline V gene lookup returns CDR1 MDHEN and CDR2 SYDVKM. The CDR3 extends over 15 amino acids. The CDR3 spells CASTPGTGASYEQYF. In nucleotides, the CDR3 is TGTGCCAGCACCCCCGGGACAGGAGCTTCCTACGAGCAGTACTTC.

V gene TRBV6-4 combines with J gene TRBJ2-3; tentative D call: TRBD1 (6 bases). Germline CDR1 MRHNA, CDR2 SNTAGT. Trimming cost V 6 bases and J 2 bases, with 15 bases left between them. CDR3 length: 15 residues. DNA of the CDR3: TGTGCCAGCAGCCCCAAGACAGGAGACACAGATACGCAGTATTTT. Its protein is CASSPKTGDTDTQYF.

The rearrangement uses TRBV15 and TRBJ2-7; possibly TRBD2 for D (5 bases). This CDR3 has 18 amino acids. The germline V gene has CDR1 LNHNV and CDR2 YYDKDF (reference sequence). Trimming took off 0 bases at V and 0 bases at J, with 18 bases between the two ends. The CDR3 reads CATSRDGDVRTASYEQYF. The DNA for the CDR3 is TGTGCCACCAGCAGAGATGGGGATGTTAGGACTGCCTCCTACGAGCAGTACTTC.

The V and J genes are TRBV7-2 and TRBJ2-2; tentatively, D is TRBD1 (6 bases). Germline V lookup: CDR1 SGHTA, CDR2 FQGNSA. Trimming removed 6 bases from V and 2 bases from J, with 10 bases in between. The CDR3 has 14 residues. The CDR3 loop is CASSWGHNTGELFF. The CDR3 coding sequence is TGTGCCAGCAGTTGGGGACATAACACCGGGGAGCTGTTTTTT.